These 14 T cell receptor beta chains were sequenced from one sample in a study of blood T cell repertoires in COVID-19. Produced via immunoSEQ multiplex PCR; TCRdb's table is partial and in-frame only. The sample comprises more than 300,000 clones, about 90% of which are singletons, and around 1.9% rests with the top ten. Sequencing was carried out using PBMCs or T cells enriched from blood (not recorded which). The receptor set was obtained from a man in his forties in a cohort exposed to, infected with or recovered from COVID-19 (not recorded which).

This clone was picked up one time. Other DNA sequences in this specimen translate into the identical CDR3. The V and J genes are TRBV2 and TRBJ2-2, with 7 bases lining up with TRBD1. The CDR3 sequence is 14 residues long. CDR1 is SNHLY, CDR2 FYNNEI, per germline. V was clipped by 5 bases and J by 5 bases; unmatched bases: 5. CDR3 nucleotides: TGTGCCAGCAGTAGACAGGGTGGGACCGGGGAGCTGTTTTTT. It yields the protein CASSRQGGTGELFF.

The V gene is TRBV3-1 (or the pseudogene TRBV3-2), the J gene TRBJ1-2; a weak D match, TRBD1 (5 bases). V lost 4 bases, J lost 6 bases, and 18 bases lay in between. The CDR3 runs to 15 residues. In germline, CDR1 is LGHDT, CDR2 YNNKEL (reference sequence). CDR3 sequence (DNA): TGTGCCAGCAGCCCCCCGGGGGTGGTAGGGAATGGCTACACCTTC. This codes for CASSPPGVVGNGYTF.

This chain uses TRBV27 with TRBJ2-7; TRBD2 aligns across 7 bases. Germline-derived CDR1 and CDR2 are MNHEY and SMNVEV (reference sequence). The CDR3 extends over 14 amino acids. V was clipped by 4 bases and J by 6 bases; unmatched bases: 9. This chain's CDR3 is CASSWSGIVLEQYF. CDR3 sequence (DNA): TGTGCCAGCAGTTGGAGCGGGATAGTCCTCGAGCAGTACTTC.

This chain uses TRBV11-2 with TRBJ2-2, with D perhaps matching TRBD1 (6 bases). Deletions cut 8 bases from V and 7 bases from J, with 14 bases between. The CDR3 loop spans 13 amino acids. Germline values: CDR1 SGHAT, CDR2 FQNNGV. The DNA for the CDR3 is TGTGCCAGCGCAGGGGTTGGTAACGGGGAGCTGTTTTTT. It encodes CASAGVGNGELFF.

The chain recombines TRBV11-2 with TRBJ2-3, with D possibly being TRBD2 (5 bases). V was clipped by 5 bases and J by 10 bases, with 10 bases between them. The CDR3 has 11 amino acids. CDR1 and CDR2 (germline): SGHAT, FQNNGV. CDR3 bases: TGTGCCAGCAGCACCACTAGGGCGCAGTATTTT. The encoded protein is CASSTTRAQYF.

V is TRBV18 and J is TRBJ1-1; 7 nucleotides agree with TRBD1. V lost 4 bases, J lost 4 bases, and 9 bases stayed unmatched. This CDR3 is built from 15 residues. The V gene's germline CDR1 is KGHSH and CDR2 LQKENI. The CDR3 here is CASSRNDRETTEAFF. Here the CDR3 DNA reads TGTGCCAGCTCACGAAATGACAGGGAAACCACTGAAGCTTTCTTT.

The V gene is TRBV30, the J gene TRBJ1-6; D uncertain. The germline CDR1 and CDR2 sequences are GTSNPN and SVGIG (reference sequence). This CDR3 is 12 amino acids long. The ends were cut back, 1 base at V and 13 bases at J, with 11 bases in the middle. This chain's CDR3 is CAWSAGASPLHF. The CDR3 region has the DNA TGTGCCTGGAGTGCGGGAGCTAGTCCCCTCCACTTT.

The chain employs TRBV9 and TRBJ2-1, with unresolved D. The CDR3 is made up of 15 amino acids. The V end was cut by 3 bases, the J end by 6 bases, with 16 bases between. Germline V gives CDR1 SGDLS, CDR2 YYNGEE. The CDR3 DNA is TGTGCCAGCAGCGCGGGTCGGAGTTCGGTCAATGAGCAGTTCTTC. Its translation: CASSAGRSSVNEQFF.

Only one count was recorded for this clone. The V gene is TRBV6-1, the J gene TRBJ1-3; D perhaps matches TRBD1 (5 bases). Germline V gene sequence: CDR1 MNHNS, CDR2 SASEGT. This CDR3 comprises 16 residues. Trimming cost V 2 bases and J 0 bases, with 11 bases left between them. The CDR3 region is CASSEQGSTSGNTIYF. In nucleotides, the CDR3 is TGTGCCAGCAGTGAACAGGGCAGTACCTCTGGAAACACCATATATTTT.

The rearrangement joins TRBV11-2 to TRBJ1-5; 9 bases map to TRBD1. Trimming cost V 5 bases and J 2 bases; bases outside gene matches: 4. The germline gives CDR1 SGHAT, CDR2 FQNNGV. This CDR3 region has 15 residues. The CDR3 here is CASSPTGGGNQPQHF. CDR3 sequence (DNA): TGTGCCAGCAGCCCCACAGGGGGCGGCAATCAGCCCCAGCATTTT.

The chain uses TRBV15 and TRBJ2-7, with 9 bases lining up with TRBD2. With V trimmed by 0 bases and J by 4 bases, 10 bases remained unmatched. The germline V gene has CDR1 LNHNV and CDR2 YYDKDF (reference sequence). The CDR3 extends over 17 amino acids. For the CDR3, the DNA is TGTGCCACCAGCAGAGATATGGCGCTAGCGGGACCATACGAGCAGTACTTC. Its protein product is CATSRDMALAGPYEQYF.

The rearrangement uses TRBV5-4 and TRBJ2-5, with D tentatively TRBD1 (5 bases). The CDR3 covers 13 residues. The V and J ends lost 6 bases and 2 bases respectively, with 11 bases between them. CDR1 is SGHNT, CDR2 YYREEE, per germline (reference sequence). CDR3 sequence: CASTSTEQETQYF. The DNA of the CDR3 is TGTGCCAGCACTTCGACAGAACAAGAGACCCAGTACTTC. Full variable domain (rest looked up from reference TRBV5-4 and TRBJ2-5): ETGVTQSPTHLIKTRGQQVTLRCSSQSGHNTVSWYQQALGQGPQFIFQYYREEENGRGNFPPRFSGLQFPNYSSELNVNALELDDSALYLCASTSTEQETQYFGPGTRLLVL.

The J gene is TRBJ2-1, the V gene TRBV19; D unresolved. The CDR3 length is 14 residues. Between the trimmed V and J ends, which lost 2 bases and 4 bases, there was a span of 9 bases. Germline V gene data show CDR1 as LNHDA and CDR2 as SQIVND (reference sequence). Written as DNA, the CDR3 is TGTGCCAGTAGTATACTTTCCGGTTACAATGAGCAGTTCTTC. It translates to CASSILSGYNEQFF.

The CDR3 region is CASSLRTGGAYNEQFF. For the CDR3, the DNA is TGTGCCAGCAGCTTAAGGACAGGGGGCGCCTACAATGAGCAGTTCTTC. The gene calls are TRBV7-6 and TRBJ2-1; 11 bases match TRBD1. Germline values: CDR1 SGHVS, CDR2 FNYEAQ. The CDR3 runs to 16 residues. The trim removed 2 bases at V and 2 bases at J, leaving 2 bases unmatched.